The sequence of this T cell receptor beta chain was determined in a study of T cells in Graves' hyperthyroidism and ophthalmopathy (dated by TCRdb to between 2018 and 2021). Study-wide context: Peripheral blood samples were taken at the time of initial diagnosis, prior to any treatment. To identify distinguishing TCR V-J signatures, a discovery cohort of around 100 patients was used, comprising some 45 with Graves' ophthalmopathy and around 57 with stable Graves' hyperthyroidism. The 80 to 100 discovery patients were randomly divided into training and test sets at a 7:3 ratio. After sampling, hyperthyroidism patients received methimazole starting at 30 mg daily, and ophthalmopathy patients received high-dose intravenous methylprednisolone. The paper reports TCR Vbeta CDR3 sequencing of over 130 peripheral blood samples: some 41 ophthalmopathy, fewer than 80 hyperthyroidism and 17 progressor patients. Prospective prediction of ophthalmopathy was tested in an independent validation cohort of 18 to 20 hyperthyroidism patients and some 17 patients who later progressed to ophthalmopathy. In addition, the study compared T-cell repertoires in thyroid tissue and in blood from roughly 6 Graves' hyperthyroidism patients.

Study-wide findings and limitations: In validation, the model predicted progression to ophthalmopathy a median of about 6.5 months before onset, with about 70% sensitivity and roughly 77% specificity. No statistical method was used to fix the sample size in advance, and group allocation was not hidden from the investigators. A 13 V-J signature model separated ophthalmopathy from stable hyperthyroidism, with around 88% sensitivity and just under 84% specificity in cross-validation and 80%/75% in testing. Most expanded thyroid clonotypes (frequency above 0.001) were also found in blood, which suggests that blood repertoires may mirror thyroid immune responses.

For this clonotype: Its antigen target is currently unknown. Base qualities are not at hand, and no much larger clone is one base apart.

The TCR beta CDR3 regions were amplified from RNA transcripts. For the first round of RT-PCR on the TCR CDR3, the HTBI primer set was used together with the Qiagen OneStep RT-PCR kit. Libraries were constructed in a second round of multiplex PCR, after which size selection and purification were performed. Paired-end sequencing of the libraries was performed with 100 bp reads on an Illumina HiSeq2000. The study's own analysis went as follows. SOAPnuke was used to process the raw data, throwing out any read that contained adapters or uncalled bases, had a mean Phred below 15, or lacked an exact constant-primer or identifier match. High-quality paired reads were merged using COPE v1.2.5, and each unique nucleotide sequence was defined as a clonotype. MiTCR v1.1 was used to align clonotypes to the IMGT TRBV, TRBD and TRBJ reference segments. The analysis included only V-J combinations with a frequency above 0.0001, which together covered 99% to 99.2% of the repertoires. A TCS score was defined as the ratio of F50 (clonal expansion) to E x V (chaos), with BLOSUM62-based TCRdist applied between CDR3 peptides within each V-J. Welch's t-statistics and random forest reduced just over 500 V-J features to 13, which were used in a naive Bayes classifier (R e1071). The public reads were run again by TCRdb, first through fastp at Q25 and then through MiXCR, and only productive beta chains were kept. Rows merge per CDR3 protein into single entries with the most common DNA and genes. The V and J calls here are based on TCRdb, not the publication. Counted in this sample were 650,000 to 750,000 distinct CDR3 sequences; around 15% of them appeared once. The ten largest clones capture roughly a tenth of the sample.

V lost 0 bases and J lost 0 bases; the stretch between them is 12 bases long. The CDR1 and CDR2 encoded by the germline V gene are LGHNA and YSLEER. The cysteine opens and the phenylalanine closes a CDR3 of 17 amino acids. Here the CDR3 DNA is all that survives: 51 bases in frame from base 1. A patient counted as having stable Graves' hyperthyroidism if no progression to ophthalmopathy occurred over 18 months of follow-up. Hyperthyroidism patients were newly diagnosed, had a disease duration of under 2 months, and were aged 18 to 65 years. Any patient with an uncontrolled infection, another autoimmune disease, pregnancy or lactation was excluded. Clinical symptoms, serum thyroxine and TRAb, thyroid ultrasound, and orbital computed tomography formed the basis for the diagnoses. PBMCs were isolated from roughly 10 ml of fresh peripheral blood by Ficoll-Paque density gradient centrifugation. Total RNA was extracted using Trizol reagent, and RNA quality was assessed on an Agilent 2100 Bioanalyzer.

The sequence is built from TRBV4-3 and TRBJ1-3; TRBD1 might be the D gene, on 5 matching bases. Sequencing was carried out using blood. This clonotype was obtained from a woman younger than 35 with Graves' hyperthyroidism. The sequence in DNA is TGCGCCAGCAGCCAAGATCGGGCAGGGAACTCTGGAAACACCATATATTTT. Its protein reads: CASSQDRAGNSGNTIYF.